This T cell receptor (beta chain) was documented in a study of blood T cells in healthy people across ages. For the study at large: Capture via template switching afforded approximately one barcoded beta molecule per two T cells.

Findings and caveats of the study: Researchers deemed the diversity estimates from one million T cells underestimates. Age advanced and TCR beta diversity per million T cells fell, roughly linearly.

Alongside a J-beta primer mix, a sample-barcoded 5' primer served in a second PCR lasting about 6 to 11 cycles. A tag from a template-switch adaptor with 12 random nucleotides marked each cDNA molecule. MiXCR, run by TCRdb on the 5' RACE reads, gives a single entry per CDR3 protein. The sample holds hundreds of thousands of distinct CDR3 sequences, roughly 43% seen once. To note about this clonotype: Its antigen is undetermined.

V was pared by 4 bases and J by 6 bases, with 6 bases of the junction left unmatched. This CDR3 comprises 13 residues. The germline gives CDR1 DFQATT, CDR2 SNEGSKA (reference sequence). The sequence came from a man aged 25-40 years in good health. The V gene is TRBV20-1, the J gene TRBJ1-5, with 7 bases fitting TRBD1. The sample was blood. CDR3 in amino acids: CSAKPTGLQPQHF. CDR3 coding DNA: TGCAGTGCTAAACCGACAGGGCTTCAGCCCCAGCATTTT.